Presented here are 29 T cell receptor beta chains from one specimen sequenced in a study of graft-versus-host responses after intestinal transplantation. Antigens for these TCRs are unknown. Generated by immunoSEQ multiplex PCR, the TCRdb table keeps only in-frame clones and is missing some. Of approximately 70,000 clones detected, 84% appear once; the ten largest clones hold about 0.4%. Sequenced here: unstimulated CD4+ T cells sorted from spleen or lymph node cells, sampled before transplant. Every receptor here comes from a human donor who was the organ donor for an intestinal transplant.

The chain combines TRBV28 with TRBJ2-1; 7 positions match TRBD1. CDR1 is MDHEN and CDR2 is SYDVKM in the germline V gene. The CDR3 length is 16 residues. With V trimmed by 4 bases and J by 3 bases, 9 bases remained unmatched. Here the CDR3 reads CASSSLQGVNYNEQFF. The CDR3 DNA reads TGTGCCAGCAGTTCACTCCAGGGGGTAAACTACAATGAGCAGTTCTTC. The full variable domain, its missing parts supplied by reference TRBV28 and TRBJ2-1, is DVKVTQSSRYLVKRTGEKVFLECVQDMDHENMFWYRQDPGLGLRLIYFSYDVKMKEKGDIPEGYSVSREKKERFSLILESASTNQTSMYLCASSSLQGVNYNEQFFGPGTRLTVL.

This chain joins TRBV5-6 and TRBJ1-1; the D gene is possibly TRBD1 (6 bases). Germline values: CDR1 SGHDT, CDR2 YYEEEE. This CDR3 spans 14 amino acids. Trimming took 0 bases from V and 6 from J, leaving 12 bases between them. The CDR3 loop reads CASSLADSLAEAFF. In DNA, the CDR3 is TGTGCCAGCAGCTTGGCGGACAGTTTGGCTGAAGCTTTCTTT.

The table lists this clone with a few counts. This rearrangement joins TRBV6-4 to TRBJ1-2; 9 bases align to TRBD1. CDR1 is MRHNA and CDR2 is SNTAGT in the germline V gene. The ends lost 1 base at V and 8 bases at J; junction bases unmatched: 11. CDR3 length equals 16 residues. The CDR3 protein is CASSDFGQGRFEGYTF. CDR3 in DNA: TGTGCCAGCAGTGACTTCGGACAGGGGCGATTTGAGGGCTACACCTTC.

The rearrangement joins TRBV28 to TRBJ1-4; 11 nucleotides agree with TRBD1. Germline V gene data show CDR1 as MDHEN and CDR2 as SYDVKM. J lost 6 bases, V lost 4 bases, and 4 bases had no gene match. The CDR3 loop spans 15 amino acids. The CDR3 loop reads CASSWTGGVYEKLFF. The CDR3 region has the DNA TGTGCCAGCAGTTGGACAGGGGGCGTGTATGAAAAACTGTTTTTT.

The V call is TRBV6-1, the J call TRBJ1-1, with D perhaps matching TRBD1 (6 bases). CDR1 and CDR2 (germline): MNHNS, SASEGT. The CDR3 covers 14 residues. Trimming cost V 7 bases and J 4 bases, with 16 bases left between them. The CDR3 bases are TGTGCCAGCACCCTCGTCCCCAGGGGCACTGAAGCTTTCTTT. Its protein product is CASTLVPRGTEAFF.

The rearrangement uses TRBV2 and TRBJ1-1, with D perhaps TRBD1 (5 bases). The CDR3 totals 15 residues. The germline V and J ends were trimmed by 0 bases and 4 bases, with 12 bases remaining between them. Germline V gene lookup returns CDR1 SNHLY and CDR2 FYNNEI. DNA for the CDR3: TGTGCCAGCAGTGAAGCAAACATCCAGGGCACTGAAGCTTTCTTT. Translated, it gives CASSEANIQGTEAFF.

The J gene is TRBJ1-2, the V gene TRBV2, with 8 bases matching TRBD1. CDR1 SNHLY and CDR2 FYNNEI come from the germline V gene. The CDR3 sequence is 16 residues long. The V segment lost 5 bases and the J segment 4 bases; nucleotides outside the gene matches: 12. The CDR3 region has the DNA TGTGCCAGCAGTCCAAATTCAGGGGGCGCAGCCTATGGCTACACCTTC. Protein product: CASSPNSGGAAYGYTF.

V is TRBV6-1 and J is TRBJ1-2; TRBD1 matches at 7 bases. The ends lost 2 bases at V and 2 bases at J; junction bases unmatched: 5. CDR3 length: 15 amino acids. In germline, CDR1 is MNHNS, CDR2 SASEGT. The CDR3 here is CASSELTGPNYGYTF. The DNA for the CDR3 is TGTGCCAGCAGTGAATTGACAGGGCCGAACTATGGCTACACCTTC.

This chain connects TRBV27 to TRBJ2-5; no clear D. The CDR3 spans 10 residues. The ends were cut back, 8 bases at V and 7 bases at J, with 8 bases in the middle. The germline V gene encodes CDR1 MNHEY and CDR2 SMNVEV (reference sequence). CDR3 loop: CASGQATQYF. CDR3 coding DNA: TGTGCCAGCGGGCAGGCGACCCAGTACTTC.

The chain carries TRBV6-5 and TRBJ2-3; possible D gene TRBD2, 6 bases. V was shortened by 4 bases and J by 2 bases, with 10 bases between the two germline ends. CDR1 and CDR2 (germline): MNHEY, SVGAGI. The CDR3 consists of 14 residues. The CDR3 DNA sequence: TGTGCCAGCAGTTTCGGGACTTTCACAGATACGCAGTATTTT. This translates into CASSFGTFTDTQYF.

The chain joins TRBV6-1 to TRBJ1-5; 9 bases fit TRBD1. The germline gives CDR1 MNHNS, CDR2 SASEGT. The V gene end was trimmed by 7 bases and the J gene end by 6 bases; junction bases not matched to a gene: 4. CDR3 length: 13 residues. CDR3: CASTGTGSQPQHF. The CDR3 DNA reads TGTGCCAGCACAGGGACAGGGAGTCAGCCCCAGCATTTT.

The chain uses TRBV9 and TRBJ2-3, with 10 nucleotides matching TRBD2. The CDR3 runs to 20 residues. The germline V gene has CDR1 SGDLS and CDR2 YYNGEE. Trimming cost V 0 bases and J 0 bases; bases outside gene matches: 13. CDR3 sequence: CASSVDGVASGGFSTDTQYF. The CDR3 nucleotides read TGTGCCAGCAGCGTAGACGGGGTGGCTAGCGGGGGCTTTAGCACAGATACGCAGTATTTT.

The CDR3: CASSRQGEGTGELFF. In DNA form, the CDR3 reads TGTGCCAGCAGTCGGCAGGGGGAAGGAACCGGGGAGCTGTTTTTT. The chain carries TRBV2 and TRBJ2-2, with 7 bases fitting TRBD1. Germline V CDR1 and CDR2: SNHLY, FYNNEI. The CDR3 length is 15 residues. After removal of 5 bases from V and 5 bases from J, the junction contained 8 bases not matched to a gene.

The chain couples TRBV29-1 to TRBJ2-1; TRBD2 agrees at 9 bases. The junction had 7 bases not matched to a gene; V was cut back by 7 bases and J by 3 bases. The length of the CDR3 is 14 residues. The germline V gene has CDR1 SQVTM and CDR2 ANQGSEA. DNA of the CDR3: TGCAGCGGGGGACTAGCTGGGGGCTACAATGAGCAGTTCTTC. Translated, it gives CSGGLAGGYNEQFF.

V gene TRBV18 combines with J gene TRBJ1-6; D is undetermined. Deletions cut 2 bases from V and 5 bases from J, with 4 bases between. Germline V gene lookup returns CDR1 KGHSH and CDR2 LQKENI. This CDR3 spans 13 amino acids. The CDR3 region is CASSPADNSPLHF. CDR3 DNA sequence: TGTGCCAGCTCACCAGCAGATAATTCACCCCTCCACTTT.

The chain is built from TRBV28 and TRBJ1-1; D uncertain. CDR1 and CDR2 (germline): MDHEN, SYDVKM. Trimming took 5 bases from V and 0 from J, leaving 13 bases between them. The CDR3 has 15 amino acids. The CDR3 protein is CASSRGGNVNTEAFF. The CDR3 bases are TGTGCCAGCAGTCGAGGCGGGAACGTGAACACTGAAGCTTTCTTT.

V and J are TRBV5-4 and TRBJ2-4; 12 bases align to TRBD1. The CDR3 has 18 residues. The junction had 8 bases not matched to a gene; V was cut back by 4 bases and J by 0 bases. Germline lookup yields CDR1 SGHNT and CDR2 YYREEE (reference sequence). The CDR3 loop is CASSPGTGGVKAKNIQYF. The CDR3 bases are TGTGCCAGCAGCCCGGGGACAGGGGGCGTTAAAGCCAAAAACATTCAGTACTTC.

The CDR3 loop is CASSRTGGTEAFF. The CDR3 nucleotides are TGTGCCAGCAGCCGGACAGGGGGGACTGAAGCTTTCTTT. The chain recombines TRBV7-3 with TRBJ1-1; 10 nucleotides agree with TRBD1. This CDR3 comprises 13 residues. V dropped 5 bases and J dropped 5; count of bases not matched to a gene: 2. Germline CDR1 and CDR2: SGHTA and FQGTGA.

This chain joins TRBV5-8 and TRBJ2-7; no clear D. The germline V and J ends were trimmed by 4 bases and 6 bases, with 8 bases remaining between them. CDR1 SGHTS and CDR2 YDEGEE come from the germline V gene. CDR3 length: 11 amino acids. The CDR3, as DNA: TGTGCCAGCAGCATAACAGCCGAGCAGTACGTC. Translating it yields CASSITAEQYV.

This clone has only one observation. The J gene is TRBJ2-3, the V gene TRBV2, with TRBD2 as a possible D gene (5 bases). The CDR3 has 15 residues. V was cut by 2 bases and J by 2 bases, with 11 bases left in between. The germline V gene has CDR1 SNHLY and CDR2 FYNNEI. DNA of the CDR3: TGTGCCAGCAGTGAATTTGGGAGTCCCACAGATACGCAGTATTTT. Amino acid sequence: CASSEFGSPTDTQYF. The full variable domain, with the rest looked up from reference TRBV2 and TRBJ2-3, is EPEVTQTPSHQVTQMGQEVILRCVPISNHLYFYWYRQILGQKVEFLVSFYNNEISEKSEIFDDQFSVERPDGSNFTLKIRSTKLEDSAMYFCASSEFGSPTDTQYFGPGTRLTVL.

This clone was observed a few times. The rearrangement links TRBV28 to TRBJ1-2, with D possibly TRBD1 on 5 matching bases. This CDR3 contains 15 residues. From germline, CDR1 is MDHEN and CDR2 SYDVKM. Deletions cut 5 bases from V and 1 base from J, with 14 bases between. The CDR3 bases are TGTGCCAGCAGTCCCCTAGGGGCGGATAACTATGGCTACACCTTC. Translation: CASSPLGADNYGYTF.

CDR3 nucleotides: TGTGCCAGCAGTTTCGGGAGGGACCCCTACGAGCAGTACGTC. Its translation: CASSFGRDPYEQYV. The chain joins TRBV6-6 to TRBJ2-7, with 8 bases lining up with TRBD2. CDR3 length equals 14 residues. The J segment lost 2 bases and the V segment lost 4 bases, leaving 4 bases of the junction unmatched. Germline CDR1 is MNHNY and CDR2 is SVGAGI (reference sequence).

CDR3 in DNA: TGTGCCAGCAGTTTGCCCGGGACCGGAGGGATCGGCTACACCTTC. Translated, it gives CASSLPGTGGIGYTF. The rearrangement links TRBV28 to TRBJ1-2; perhaps TRBD1 as D (5 bases). The V and J ends lost 3 bases and 8 bases respectively, with 19 bases between them. Germline-derived CDR1 and CDR2 are MDHEN and SYDVKM. This CDR3 is 15 amino acids long.

The gene calls are TRBV28 and TRBJ1-6; maybe TRBD1 (5 bases). The germline CDR1 and CDR2 sequences are MDHEN and SYDVKM. Trimming cost V 7 bases and J 0 bases, with 28 bases left between them. The CDR3 length is 21 residues. CDR3 residues: CASIMGGTPYPISSYNSPLHF. The CDR3 coding sequence is TGTGCCAGCATCATGGGGGGTACCCCCTATCCTATAAGCTCCTATAATTCACCCCTCCACTTT.

The chain is built from TRBV7-9 and TRBJ1-2; TRBD1 matches 7 bases. This CDR3 comprises 15 residues. The ends lost 0 bases at V and 0 bases at J; junction bases unmatched: 1. Germline CDR1 SEHNR, CDR2 FQNEAQ (reference sequence). In nucleotides, the CDR3 is TGTGCCAGCAGCTTAGCTGGGACAGCTAACTATGGCTACACCTTC. This codes for CASSLAGTANYGYTF.

The CDR3 region is CASSVGGVGTEAFF. CDR3 nucleotides: TGTGCCAGCAGCGTAGGGGGCGTTGGCACTGAAGCTTTCTTT. The V and J genes are TRBV7-6 and TRBJ1-1; TRBD1 agrees at 7 bases. This CDR3 spans 14 amino acids. CDR1 is SGHVS, CDR2 FNYEAQ, per germline. V lost 5 bases, J lost 4 bases, and 7 bases stayed unmatched. Variable domain in full (rest from reference TRBV7-6 and TRBJ1-1): GAGVSQSPRYKVTKRGQDVALRCDPISGHVSLYWYRQALGQGPEFLTYFNYEAQQDKSGLPNDRFSAERPEGSISTLTIQRTEQRDSAMYRCASSVGGVGTEAFFGQGTRLTVV.

The CDR3 here is CASSSRVLMDTIYF. The CDR3 nucleotides read TGTGCCAGCAGCTCGCGGGTCTTAATGGACACCATATATTTT. This chain links TRBV11-2 with TRBJ1-3, with D uncertain. Germline values: CDR1 SGHAT, CDR2 FQNNGV. V gave up 4 bases and J gave up 8 bases, with 15 bases separating them. The CDR3 is 14 amino acids.

The gene calls are TRBV2 and TRBJ2-2; tentatively, D is TRBD2 (6 bases). Germline V gene data show CDR1 as SNHLY and CDR2 as FYNNEI. This CDR3 contains 14 residues. V lost 10 bases and J lost 1, with 13 bases in between. CDR3 bases: TGTGCCAAAGGAGGGGCGGGGAACACCGGGGAGCTGTTTTTT. It yields the protein CAKGGAGNTGELFF.

This chain uses TRBV25-1 with TRBJ2-1; TRBD2 is a possible D gene (6 bases). V lost 5 bases to trimming and J lost 4 bases, with 12 bases between them. The germline gives CDR1 MGHDK, CDR2 SYGVNS. CDR3 size: 14 residues. Written as DNA, the CDR3 is TGTGCCAGCAGTATCGGGACTCTTTACAATGAGCAGTTCTTC. It yields the protein CASSIGTLYNEQFF.